Following are 14 T cell receptor beta chains from one sample sequenced in a study of shared clonotypes between healthy human individuals. Positive CCR7 selection of CD45RO-negative cells yielded the naive CD8 cells, and terminally differentiated effector memory CD45RA+ cells were excluded. The protocol was immunoSEQ multiplex PCR, while the TCRdb copy is restricted to in-frame clones and leaves out a portion. The repertoire holds about 1,900,000 clones, with less than 95% as singletons. Sequencing was performed on naive CD8+ T cells sorted from blood. These receptors came from a man aged 18 to 29 in good health.

The chain links TRBV10-3 to TRBJ1-2; D remains ambiguous. V was trimmed by 10 bases and J by 4 bases, leaving 16 bases between them. Germline V gene sequence: CDR1 ENHRY, CDR2 SYGVKD. The CDR3 has 13 residues. CDR3 sequence (DNA): TGTGCCACGTGGGAGAGGGCTAGCTATGGCTACACCTTC. This gives the protein CATWERASYGYTF.

V usage is TRBV30 and J usage is TRBJ2-5, with D maybe TRBD1 (6 bases). CDR1 and CDR2 from the germline V gene are GTSNPN and SVGIG (reference sequence). The CDR3 has 15 residues. The V end lost 4 bases, the J end lost 2 bases, and 17 bases lay between the germline ends. CDR3 nucleotides: TGTGCCTGGACTGTCGCGACAGGCTGGCAAGAGACCCAGTACTTC. This gives the protein CAWTVATGWQETQYF.

The chain combines TRBV5-8 with TRBJ2-7; a possible D gene is TRBD2 (6 bases). The germline CDR1 and CDR2 sequences are SGHTS and YDEGEE. The CDR3 is 12 amino acids. V was shortened by 4 bases and J by 7 bases, with 12 bases between the two germline ends. The CDR3 region has the DNA TGTGCCAGCAGCATTGGGGGGTCAGAGCAGTACTTC. As protein: CASSIGGSEQYF.

The CDR3 DNA reads TGTGCCAGCAGTTACGGACAGGGGTATGCCGAGCAGTACTTC. It translates to CASSYGQGYAEQYF. This chain joins TRBV6-5 and TRBJ2-7; 9 nucleotides line up with TRBD1. Per germline, CDR1 MNHEY and CDR2 SVGAGI. V trimming: 2 bases; J trimming: 6 bases; junction bases outside the gene matches: 5. This CDR3 region has 14 residues.

This rearrangement joins TRBV5-1 to TRBJ2-3; 9 bases agree with TRBD2. With V trimmed by 1 base and J by 2 bases, 11 bases remained unmatched. The CDR3 consists of 18 residues. CDR1 SGHRS and CDR2 YFSETQ come from the germline V gene. This chain's CDR3 is CASSLLLAGLSYTDTQYF. CDR3 nucleotide sequence: TGCGCCAGCAGCTTGCTGCTAGCGGGGCTAAGCTACACAGATACGCAGTATTTT.

Comments on this clone: The sample carries other DNA sequences with the same CDR3. The V call is TRBV27, the J call TRBJ2-1; D uncertain. Trimming stripped 3 bases from V and 3 bases from J, with 6 bases between. The CDR3 spans 13 residues. Germline V gene sequence: CDR1 MNHEY, CDR2 SMNVEV (reference sequence). The CDR3 spells CASSLGSYNEQFF. CDR3 sequence (DNA): TGTGCCAGCAGTTTGGGTAGCTACAATGAGCAGTTCTTC.

J is TRBJ2-7 and V is TRBV10-3, with 7 bases fitting TRBD2. V lost 6 bases to trimming and J lost 3 bases; unmatched junction nucleotides: 5. The CDR3 has 13 residues. Germline values: CDR1 ENHRY, CDR2 SYGVKD. CDR3 nucleotide sequence: TGTGCCATCAGAACCGGGACTAACTACGAGCAGTACTTC. Protein sequence: CAIRTGTNYEQYF.

Concerning this clone itself: Other DNA sequences in this specimen translate into the identical CDR3. The chain recombines TRBV6-5 with TRBJ2-7; D gene ambiguous. Trimming shortened V by 0 bases and J by 2 bases, and 8 bases separated the two germline ends. Germline V CDR1 and CDR2: MNHEY, SVGAGI. CDR3 size: 14 residues. This chain's CDR3 is CASSYSAEAYEQYF. CDR3 sequence (DNA): TGTGCCAGCAGTTACTCGGCGGAAGCCTACGAGCAGTACTTC.

CDR3 in DNA: TGCGCCAGCAGAGGGACAGGGGGAAACACCGGGGAGCTGTTTTTT. Translation: CASRGTGGNTGELFF. The genes are TRBV10-2 and TRBJ2-2; 11 nucleotides align to TRBD1. V lost 6 bases, J lost 2 bases, and 2 bases stayed unmatched. The CDR3 extends over 15 amino acids. Germline CDR1 and CDR2: WSHSY and SAAADI.

The chain carries TRBV27 and TRBJ2-7, with a weak D call TRBD2 (7 bases). Germline V gene sequence: CDR1 MNHEY, CDR2 SMNVEV (reference sequence). Trimming cost V 2 bases and J 7 bases, with 15 bases left between them. The CDR3 runs 14 residues. The CDR3 region has the DNA TGTGCCAGCAGTTTAACAGGGCCCGGGAGGGAGCAGTACTTC. Protein sequence: CASSLTGPGREQYF.

The chain couples TRBV10-2 to TRBJ2-2; D perhaps matches TRBD2 (6 bases). Germline V lookup: CDR1 WSHSY, CDR2 SAAADI. The CDR3 is 12 residues long. Trimming left V 10 bases short and J 5 bases short, with 11 bases between. In DNA form, the CDR3 reads TGCGCCATATTAGCGGTTACCGGGGAGCTGTTTTTT. Translated, it gives CAILAVTGELFF.

The chain has TRBV6-6 and TRBJ1-3; TRBD1 aligns across 11 bases. The length of the CDR3 is 16 residues. The germline CDR1 and CDR2 sequences are MNHNY and SVGAGI (reference sequence). V was clipped by 3 bases and J by 0 bases; unmatched bases: 1. CDR3 sequence (DNA): TGTGCCAGCAGTTATGGGACAGGGGGCTCTGGAAACACCATATATTTT. The encoded protein is CASSYGTGGSGNTIYF.

The chain recombines TRBV2 with TRBJ1-1, with 9 positions matching TRBD1. V shed 7 bases and J 3 bases; nucleotides not matched to a gene: 12. The CDR3 runs to 16 residues. Germline V gives CDR1 SNHLY, CDR2 FYNNEI. CDR3 residues: CASKPTGGLMDTEAFF. CDR3 sequence (DNA): TGTGCCAGCAAGCCGACAGGGGGGTTAATGGACACTGAAGCTTTCTTT.

The chain is built from TRBV13 and TRBJ2-5; 9 bases fit TRBD1. Germline values: CDR1 PRHDT, CDR2 FYEKMQ (reference sequence). After removal of 7 bases from V and 2 bases from J, the junction contained 2 bases not matched to a gene. This CDR3 is 13 amino acids long. In DNA, the CDR3 is TGTGCCAGCACCGGGACAGGGCAAGAGACCCAGTACTTC. Residues: CASTGTGQETQYF.